This T cell receptor beta chain was recorded in a study of beta chain features in type 1 diabetes. Across the study: Cell yields, gender and age were comparable in patients and healthy donors.

The entirety of the isolated RNA underwent reverse transcription, so expressed TCRB transcripts were sequenced. Assay used: immunoSEQ multiplex PCR; TCRdb lists only in-frame clones, some missing. The data hold 450,000 to 600,000 clones, with approximately 31% observed a single time. Study outcomes and limitations: Insertion counts at VDJ junctions were lower in type 1 diabetes patients, who also showed more deletions there. Short templates might get an advantage during PCR, and this would be equal in patients and controls.

A word on this clone: Its antigen is currently unknown.

Sort purity for all populations was recorded as exceeding 98%. CDR1 LNHDA and CDR2 SQIVND come from the germline V gene (reference sequence). The CDR3 contains 13 residues. Trimming left V 10 bases short and J 3 bases short, with 15 bases between. The rearrangement uses TRBV19 and TRBJ1-1; maybe TRBD1 (6 bases). The source material was naive CD4+ T cells from blood. The source is a man aged 18-30 years in good health. The chain's CDR3 is CATAQGRYTEAFF. CDR3 DNA: TGTGCCACTGCCCAGGGGCGGTACACTGAAGCTTTCTTT.